The following is a TCR beta chain sequence with its context. Participants had their cohort set by participant-reported clinical history. This sample was included in a study of blood T cell repertoires in COVID-19. Study at large: Some COVID-19 samples were acute and others convalescent; all came from the United States, Italy and Spain. PBMCs, B-cell-depleted T cells, or T cells were the source of the cDNA or gDNA that made up the material.

Losses at the gene ends were 4 bases for V and 7 bases for J; bases not matched to a gene: 13. This CDR3 has 16 residues. From germline, CDR1 is SGHTS and CDR2 YDEGEE. Per the original data handling: Amplification with reference gene primers provided the estimates of nucleated cell counts. Sequenced by immunoSEQ multiplex PCR; TCRdb stores in-frame clones only, minus some. Clonal size and the V and J genes are those of that table, whereas D and trimming came from the DNA. The sample has some 250,000 clones; nearly 90% are singletons. The sample consisted of PBMCs or T cells enriched from blood (not recorded which). The TCR sequence derives from a woman in her twenties or thirties with acute COVID-19. The J gene is TRBJ1-3, the V gene TRBV5-8, with TRBD1 matching 8 bases. DNA of the CDR3: TGTGCCAGCAGCCGTACTCGGACAGGGAGTAGGAACACCATATATTTT. This gives the protein CASSRTRTGSRNTIYF.